The 32 T cell receptor beta chains presented below share a single source sample, sequenced in a study of CD8 T cells in Susac syndrome. RNA was extracted with the RNeasy kit, and a quantity of 0.5 to 1 ug was reverse transcribed using random hexamers. TCRdb re-analysed the immunoSEQ multiplex PCR reads in MiXCR, keeping a single row per CDR3 protein. The sample yields 120,000 or so distinct CDR3 sequences, just under 95% seen once. Source material: CD4+ T cells from PBMCs. The receptors come from a human donor with multiple sclerosis.

The rearrangement joins TRBV27 to TRBJ2-5, with D possibly being TRBD2 (6 bases). V was cut by 6 bases and J by 4 bases, with 9 bases left in between. This CDR3 has 12 amino acids. Germline CDR1 MNHEY, CDR2 SMNVEV (reference sequence). Here the CDR3 DNA reads TGTGCCAGCAGGCGGGACTTAGAGACCCAGTACTTC. Its translation: CASRRDLETQYF.

V is TRBV6-5 and J is TRBJ1-4; no firm D call. The V and J ends lost 8 bases and 7 bases respectively, with 11 bases between them. The CDR3 covers 12 residues. Germline lookup yields CDR1 MNHEY and CDR2 SVGAGI. The CDR3 sequence: CASGSTSEKLFF. CDR3 DNA: TGTGCCAGCGGTAGTACAAGTGAAAAACTGTTTTTT.

CDR3 nucleotides: TGTGCCACCAGCACGGGGGAGGGCTATGGCTACACCTTC. It translates to CATSTGEGYGYTF. The chain employs TRBV15 and TRBJ1-2, with a tentative D call TRBD1 (5 bases). Germline V lookup: CDR1 LNHNV, CDR2 YYDKDF (reference sequence). This CDR3 is 13 amino acids long. The V end lost 4 bases, the J end lost 4 bases, and 10 bases lay between the germline ends.

V is TRBV7-9 and J is TRBJ2-7, with 7 bases matching TRBD1. Germline CDR1 is SEHNR and CDR2 is FQNEAQ (reference sequence). V shed 11 bases, J shed 1 base, and the junction held 8 bases outside the gene matches. The CDR3 runs to 13 residues. This chain's CDR3 is CALRGQGSYEQYF. The CDR3 nucleotides are TGTGCCCTAAGGGGGCAGGGATCCTACGAGCAGTACTTC.

The chain uses TRBV28 and TRBJ2-6; D remains ambiguous. The V and J ends lost 7 bases and 4 bases respectively, with 11 bases between them. From germline, CDR1 is MDHEN and CDR2 SYDVKM. The CDR3 has 14 amino acids. CDR3 nucleotides: TGTGCCAGCAAAAGGGCGTCGGGGGCCAACGTCCTGACTTTC. This translates into CASKRASGANVLTF.

V and J are TRBV2 and TRBJ2-7, with 7 nucleotides matching TRBD2. The ends lost 11 bases at V and 0 bases at J; junction bases unmatched: 10. The germline CDR1 and CDR2 sequences are SNHLY and FYNNEI. CDR3 size: 14 residues. The CDR3 spells CAAPRGDLSYEQYF. CDR3 DNA sequence: TGTGCCGCTCCCCGGGGGGACCTCTCCTACGAGCAGTACTTC.

J is TRBJ2-3 and V is TRBV2; D gene uncertain. Trimming pared 4 bases from V and 8 bases from J, leaving 16 bases between. Germline values: CDR1 SNHLY, CDR2 FYNNEI. The CDR3 consists of 14 residues. As DNA, the CDR3 is TGTGCCAGCAGTGTGGGGATTAGCCACGCTACGCAGTATTTT. Translating it yields CASSVGISHATQYF. The full variable domain, completed using reference TRBV2 and TRBJ2-3, is EPEVTQTPSHQVTQMGQEVILRCVPISNHLYFYWYRQILGQKVEFLVSFYNNEISEKSEIFDDQFSVERPDGSNFTLKIRSTKLEDSAMYFCASSVGISHATQYFGPGTRLTVL.

V is TRBV12-3 or TRBV12-4 and J is TRBJ1-1; the D gene is possibly TRBD1 (6 bases). The CDR3 consists of 13 residues. V was pared by 7 bases and J by 7 bases, with 16 bases between. CDR3 DNA sequence: TGTGCCAGCACCGCTCCGACAGGTCGTGAAGCTTTCTTT. This translates into CASTAPTGREAFF.

The gene calls are TRBV4-3 and TRBJ1-3; no definite D call. Germline V gene lookup returns CDR1 LGHNA and CDR2 YSLEER. The CDR3 is made up of 16 amino acids. V lost 0 bases and J 7 bases, leaving 16 bases between the germline ends. In nucleotides, the CDR3 is TGCGCCAGCAGCCAAGATGCCGTTCAGGCCTACAACACCATATATTTT. This encodes CASSQDAVQAYNTIYF.

The chain employs TRBV19 and TRBJ2-2, with D maybe TRBD1 (6 bases). The germline V and J ends were trimmed by 8 bases and 1 base, with 8 bases remaining between them. The CDR3 covers 13 residues. CDR1 and CDR2 (germline): LNHDA, SQIVND (reference sequence). CDR3: CASQTGNTGELFF. The CDR3, as DNA: TGTGCCAGTCAGACAGGGAACACCGGGGAGCTGTTTTTT.

The chain recombines TRBV7-9 with TRBJ1-1; D is unresolved. Germline V gene lookup returns CDR1 SEHNR and CDR2 FQNEAQ (reference sequence). Between the trimmed V and J ends, which lost 1 base and 5 bases, there was a span of 11 bases. CDR3 length: 14 amino acids. The CDR3 loop reads CASSLGVGETEAFF. The CDR3 DNA reads as TGTGCCAGCAGCTTAGGAGTGGGAGAGACTGAAGCTTTCTTT.

This chain joins TRBV6-5 and TRBJ2-2; 15 nucleotides line up with TRBD2. After removal of 0 bases from V and 5 bases from J, the junction contained 4 bases not matched to a gene. Looked up from germline, CDR1 is MNHEY and CDR2 is SVGAGI. CDR3 length: 18 amino acids. CDR3 in amino acids: CASSYSGLAGGKTGELFF. In nucleotides, the CDR3 is TGTGCCAGCAGTTACTCGGGACTAGCGGGGGGCAAGACCGGGGAGCTGTTTTTT.

The V and J genes are TRBV5-1 and TRBJ2-1; D unclear. Trimming cost V 0 bases and J 4 bases, with 8 bases left between them. Germline V gives CDR1 SGHRS, CDR2 YFSETQ. The CDR3 has 14 residues. CDR3 residues: CASSLGLTYNEQFF. The CDR3 DNA follows: TGCGCCAGCAGCTTGGGCTTAACTTACAATGAGCAGTTCTTC. Full variable domain (missing parts from reference TRBV5-1 and TRBJ2-1): KAGVTQTPRYLIKTRGQQVTLSCSPISGHRSVSWYQQTPGQGLQFLFEYFSETQRNKGNFPGRFSGRQFSNSRSEMNVSTLELGDSALYLCASSLGLTYNEQFFGPGTRLTVL.

V gene TRBV29-1 combines with J gene TRBJ1-1; D is ambiguous. The CDR3 totals 11 residues. Between the trimmed V and J ends, which lost 4 bases and 7 bases, there was a span of 10 bases. Per the germline V gene, CDR1 is SQVTM and CDR2 is ANQGSEA. CDR3 sequence: CSVARGLEAFF. The CDR3 DNA reads as TGCAGCGTTGCAAGAGGCCTTGAAGCTTTCTTT.

This clonotype was recorded only once. The chain couples TRBV3-1 to TRBJ1-3, with a tentative D call TRBD1 (6 bases). Germline assignment: CDR1 LGHDT and CDR2 YNNKEL (reference sequence). V lost 7 bases to trimming and J lost 7 bases, with 14 bases between them. This CDR3 region has 13 residues. The CDR3 bases are TGTGCCAGCAACCTGCGGACAGACAACACCATATATTTT. As protein: CASNLRTDNTIYF. Full variable domain (missing parts from reference TRBV3-1 and TRBJ1-3): DTAVSQTPKYLVTQMGNDKSIKCEQNLGHDTMYWYKQDSKKFLKIMFSYNNKELIINETVPNRFSPKSPDKAHLNLHINSLELGDSAVYFCASNLRTDNTIYFGEGSWLTVV.

The V and J genes are TRBV4-2 and TRBJ2-5, with D maybe TRBD2 (7 bases). Germline V gene data show CDR1 as LGHNA and CDR2 as YNFKEQ. The ends were cut back, 4 bases at V and 1 base at J, with 10 bases in the middle. This CDR3 is built from 14 residues. The CDR3 is CASSRGGAQETQYF. CDR3 bases: TGTGCCAGCAGCCGAGGGGGGGCCCAAGAGACCCAGTACTTC.

This clonotype was seen a few times. The rearrangement links TRBV14 to TRBJ2-7, with a possible D match to TRBD2 (6 bases). V was pared by 4 bases and J by 2 bases, with 15 bases between. Germline CDR1 SGHDN, CDR2 FVKESK. The CDR3 has 15 residues. CDR3 region: CASSLGRTDTYEQYF. The CDR3 DNA is TGTGCCAGCAGCCTAGGGAGGACGGACACCTACGAGCAGTACTTC.

The rearrangement links TRBV20-1 to TRBJ2-1, with 10 nucleotides matching TRBD2. CDR1 DFQATT and CDR2 SNEGSKA come from the germline V gene (reference sequence). The CDR3 is 15 amino acids. The ends lost 0 bases at V and 10 bases at J; junction bases unmatched: 9. The CDR3 is CSARDSSGGAREQFF. DNA of the CDR3: TGCAGTGCTAGAGATTCAAGCGGGGGGGCCCGGGAGCAGTTCTTC.

V and J are TRBV30 and TRBJ2-1; 9 positions agree with TRBD2. The germline CDR1 and CDR2 sequences are GTSNPN and SVGIG (reference sequence). This CDR3 is built from 15 residues. V dropped 3 bases and J dropped 4; count of bases not matched to a gene: 7. CDR3 DNA sequence: TGTGCCTGGAGGAGTCTAGCGGGATCTTACAATGAGCAGTTCTTC. This translates into CAWRSLAGSYNEQFF.

This sequence joins TRBV4-3 and TRBJ2-4; D perhaps matches TRBD2 (7 bases). This CDR3 comprises 13 residues. Trimming removed 0 bases from V and 16 bases from J, with 16 bases in between. Germline assignment: CDR1 LGHNA and CDR2 YSLEER. CDR3 residues: CASSQDFWRGPYF. The DNA of the CDR3 is TGCGCCAGCAGCCAAGATTTTTGGCGGGGGCCTTACTTC.

This chain connects TRBV5-6 to TRBJ1-1; D is ambiguous. V was trimmed by 0 bases and J by 0 bases, leaving 9 bases between them. The germline V gene encodes CDR1 SGHDT and CDR2 YYEEEE. The CDR3 sequence is 15 residues long. CDR3 sequence: CASSLAKRLNTEAFF. CDR3 coding DNA: TGTGCCAGCAGCTTGGCCAAACGGCTGAACACTGAAGCTTTCTTT.

The CDR3 DNA follows: TGTGCCACCAGTGACAACCCCGACGGGGAGCAGTTCTTC. Translation: CATSDNPDGEQFF. The chain carries TRBV24-1 and TRBJ2-1; D remains ambiguous. The germline V gene encodes CDR1 KGHDR and CDR2 SFDVKD. V lost 4 bases to trimming and J lost 10 bases, with 13 bases between them. The CDR3 has 13 residues.

The rearrangement links TRBV12-3 or TRBV12-4 to TRBJ1-1; weak D call: TRBD1 (6 bases). This CDR3 contains 13 residues. Trimming removed 5 bases at V and 5 bases at J, with 12 bases between. The chain's CDR3 is CASSAGVWTEAFF. For the CDR3, the DNA is TGTGCCAGCAGTGCAGGGGTTTGGACTGAAGCTTTCTTT.

The chain uses TRBV6-5 and TRBJ2-3; D unresolved. Germline CDR1 is MNHEY and CDR2 is SVGAGI. Trimming shortened V by 0 bases and J by 2 bases, and 6 bases separated the two germline ends. This CDR3 has 14 residues. CDR3 in amino acids: CASSYSWTTDTQYF. DNA for the CDR3: TGTGCCAGCAGTTACTCGTGGACCACAGATACGCAGTATTTT.

The chain carries TRBV12-3 or TRBV12-4 and TRBJ1-3, with D maybe TRBD1 (5 bases). Trimming removed 0 bases at V and 3 bases at J, with 9 bases between. CDR3 length: 15 residues. The CDR3: CASSLALGVGNTIYF. CDR3 coding DNA: TGTGCCAGCAGTTTAGCGCTAGGGGTTGGAAACACCATATATTTT.

This sequence joins TRBV11-2 and TRBJ2-7; D may be TRBD1 (5 bases). Germline V gives CDR1 SGHAT, CDR2 FQNNGV. The CDR3 runs to 13 residues. The ends were cut back, 5 bases at V and 5 bases at J, with 13 bases in the middle. The CDR3 DNA reads as TGTGCCAGCAGCCCCGGCAGGGTAAACGAGCAGTACTTC. It encodes CASSPGRVNEQYF. Full variable domain (outside the CDR3, taken from reference TRBV11-2 and TRBJ2-7): EAGVAQSPRYKIIEKRQSVAFWCNPISGHATLYWYQQILGQGPKLLIQFQNNGVVDDSQLPKDRFSAERLKGVDSTLKIQPAKLEDSAVYLCASSPGRVNEQYFGPGTRLTVT.

There are a few counts of this clonotype. The CDR3 region is CASSRKGQGATYEQYF. DNA for the CDR3: TGTGCCAGTAGTAGAAAGGGACAGGGGGCCACCTACGAGCAGTACTTC. The chain employs TRBV19 and TRBJ2-7; 12 positions match TRBD1. Losses at the gene ends were 4 bases for V and 2 bases for J; bases not matched to a gene: 6. The CDR3 length is 16 residues. Germline V gives CDR1 LNHDA, CDR2 SQIVND (reference sequence).

The chain couples TRBV6-1 to TRBJ2-5; unclear D gene. The V gene lost 4 bases and the J gene lost 4 bases, with 7 bases spanning the gap. This CDR3 is 12 amino acids long. Looked up from germline, CDR1 is MNHNS and CDR2 is SASEGT. CDR3 region: CASSVLRETQYF. The CDR3 DNA reads as TGTGCCAGCAGTGTGCTGCGAGAGACCCAGTACTTC.

The CDR3 coding sequence is TGCGCCAGCAGCTTTGTACAGCCCACAGATACGCAGTATTTT. Protein: CASSFVQPTDTQYF. The rearrangement joins TRBV5-1 to TRBJ2-3; D is ambiguous. This CDR3 spans 14 amino acids. V was pared by 2 bases and J by 2 bases, with 9 bases between. The germline V gene encodes CDR1 SGHRS and CDR2 YFSETQ.

The V call is TRBV6-2 or TRBV6-3, the J call TRBJ2-7, with 8 bases aligning to TRBD1. Germline CDR1 is MNHEY and CDR2 is SVGEGT. The CDR3 has 14 amino acids. Unmatched junction bases numbered 8, after V lost 6 bases and J lost 4 bases. The CDR3 here is CASRPTTGGYEQYF. CDR3 DNA: TGTGCCAGCAGACCCACTACAGGGGGATACGAGCAGTACTTC.

This chain joins TRBV29-1 and TRBJ2-7; a weak D match, TRBD1 (6 bases). The ends were cut back, 7 bases at V and 6 bases at J, with 13 bases in the middle. CDR3 length equals 11 residues. From germline, CDR1 is SQVTM and CDR2 ANQGSEA. CDR3 sequence reads: CSGGHLTEQYF. The CDR3 DNA reads as TGCAGCGGGGGGCACCTAACCGAGCAGTACTTC.

This rearrangement joins TRBV7-2 to TRBJ2-5; D ambiguous. The germline gives CDR1 SGHTA, CDR2 FQGNSA. The V gene lost 2 bases and the J gene lost 5 bases, with 6 bases spanning the gap. The CDR3 length is 12 residues. CDR3 bases: TGTGCCAGCAGCTTATCTGCGGAGACCCAGTACTTC. Protein product: CASSLSAETQYF.